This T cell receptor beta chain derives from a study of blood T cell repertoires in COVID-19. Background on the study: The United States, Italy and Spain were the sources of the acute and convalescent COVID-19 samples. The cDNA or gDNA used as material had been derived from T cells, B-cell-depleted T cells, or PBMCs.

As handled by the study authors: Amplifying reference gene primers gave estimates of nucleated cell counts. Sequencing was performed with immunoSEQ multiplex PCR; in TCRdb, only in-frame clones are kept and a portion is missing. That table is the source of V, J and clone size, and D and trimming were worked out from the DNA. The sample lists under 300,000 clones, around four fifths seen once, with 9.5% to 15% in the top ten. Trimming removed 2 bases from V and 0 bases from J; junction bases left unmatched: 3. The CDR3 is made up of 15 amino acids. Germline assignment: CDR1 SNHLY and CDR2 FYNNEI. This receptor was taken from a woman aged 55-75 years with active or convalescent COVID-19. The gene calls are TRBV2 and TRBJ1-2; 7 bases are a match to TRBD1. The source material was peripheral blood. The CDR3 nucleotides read TGTGCCAGCAGTGAAAGTAGGGGGCCTAACTATGGCTACACCTTC. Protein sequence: CASSESRGPNYGYTF.